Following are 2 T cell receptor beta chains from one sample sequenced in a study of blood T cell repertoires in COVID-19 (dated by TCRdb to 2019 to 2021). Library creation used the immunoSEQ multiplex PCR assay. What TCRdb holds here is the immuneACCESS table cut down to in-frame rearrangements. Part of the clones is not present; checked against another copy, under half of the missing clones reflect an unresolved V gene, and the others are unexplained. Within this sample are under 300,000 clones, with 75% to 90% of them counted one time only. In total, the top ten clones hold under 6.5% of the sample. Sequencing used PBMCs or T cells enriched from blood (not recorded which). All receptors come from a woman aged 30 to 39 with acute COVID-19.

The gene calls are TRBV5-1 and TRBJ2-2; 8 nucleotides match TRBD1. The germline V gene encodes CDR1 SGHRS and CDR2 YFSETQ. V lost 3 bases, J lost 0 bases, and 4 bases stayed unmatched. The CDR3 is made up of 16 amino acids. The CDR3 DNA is TGCGCCAGCAGCTCGCAGGGGGCGTCGAACACCGGGGAGCTGTTTTTT. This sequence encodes CASSSQGASNTGELFF. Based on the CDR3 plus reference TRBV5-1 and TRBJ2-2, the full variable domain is KAGVTQTPRYLIKTRGQQVTLSCSPISGHRSVSWYQQTPGQGLQFLFEYFSETQRNKGNFPGRFSGRQFSNSRSEMNVSTLELGDSALYLCASSSQGASNTGELFFGEGSRLTVL.

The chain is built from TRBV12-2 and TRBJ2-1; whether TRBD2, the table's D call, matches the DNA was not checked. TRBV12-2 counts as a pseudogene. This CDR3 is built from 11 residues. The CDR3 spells CASRSTGEQFF. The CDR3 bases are TGTGCAAGTCGCTCGACTGGTGAGCAGTTCTTC.